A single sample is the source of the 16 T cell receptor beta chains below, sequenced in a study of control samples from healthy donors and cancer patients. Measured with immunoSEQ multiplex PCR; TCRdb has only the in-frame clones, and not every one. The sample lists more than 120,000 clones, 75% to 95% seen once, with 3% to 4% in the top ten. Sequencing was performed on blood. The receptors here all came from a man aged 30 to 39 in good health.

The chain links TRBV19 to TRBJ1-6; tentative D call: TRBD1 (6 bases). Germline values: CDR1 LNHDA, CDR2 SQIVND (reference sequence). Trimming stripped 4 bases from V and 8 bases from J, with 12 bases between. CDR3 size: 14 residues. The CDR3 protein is CASSTWTEDSPLHF. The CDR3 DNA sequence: TGTGCCAGTAGTACATGGACAGAGGATTCACCCCTCCACTTT.

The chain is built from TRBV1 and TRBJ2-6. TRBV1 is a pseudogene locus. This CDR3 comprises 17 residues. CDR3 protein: CTSSQDCKFAGANVLTF. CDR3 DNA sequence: TGCACCAGCAGCCAAGATTGTAAGTTTGCTGGGGCCAACGTCCTGACTTTC.

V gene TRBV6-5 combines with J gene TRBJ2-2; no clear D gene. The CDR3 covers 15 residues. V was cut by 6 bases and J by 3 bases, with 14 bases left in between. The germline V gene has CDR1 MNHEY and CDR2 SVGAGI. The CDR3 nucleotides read TGTGCCAGCAGGGGCCGAGCTGGCGACACCGGGGAGCTGTTTTTT. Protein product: CASRGRAGDTGELFF.

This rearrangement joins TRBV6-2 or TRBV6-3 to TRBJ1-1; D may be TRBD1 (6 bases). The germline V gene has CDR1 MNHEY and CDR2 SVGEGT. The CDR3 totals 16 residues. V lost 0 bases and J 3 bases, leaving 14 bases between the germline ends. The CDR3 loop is CASSYSRDIPHTEAFF. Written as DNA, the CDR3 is TGTGCCAGCAGTTACTCGCGGGACATCCCTCACACTGAAGCTTTCTTT.

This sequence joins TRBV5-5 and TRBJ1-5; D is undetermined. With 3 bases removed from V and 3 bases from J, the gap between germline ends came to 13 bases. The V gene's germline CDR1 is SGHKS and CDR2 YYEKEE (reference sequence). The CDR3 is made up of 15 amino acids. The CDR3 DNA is TGTGCCAGCAGCTCCGAAGACGTATCCAATCAGCCCCAGCATTTT. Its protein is CASSSEDVSNQPQHF.

The chain's CDR3 is CASSDPGGTEAFF. The CDR3 DNA follows: TGCGCCAGCAGTGATCCAGGGGGAACTGAAGCTTTCTTT. V gene TRBV10-1 combines with J gene TRBJ1-1; 7 nucleotides agree with TRBD1. Germline-derived CDR1 and CDR2 are WNHNN and SYGVQD (reference sequence). This CDR3 region has 13 residues. J gave up 5 bases and V 3 bases, and 3 bases lay outside the gene matches.

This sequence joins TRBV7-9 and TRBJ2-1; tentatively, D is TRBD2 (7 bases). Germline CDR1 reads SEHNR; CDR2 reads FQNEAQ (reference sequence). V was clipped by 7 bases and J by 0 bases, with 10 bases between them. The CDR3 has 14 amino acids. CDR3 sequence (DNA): TGTGCCAGCATCGGGGGGCACTCCTACAATGAGCAGTTCTTC. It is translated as CASIGGHSYNEQFF. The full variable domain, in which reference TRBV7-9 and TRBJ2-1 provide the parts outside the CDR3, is DTGVSQNPRHKITKRGQNVTFRCDPISEHNRLYWYRQTLGQGPEFLTYFQNEAQLEKSRLLSDRFSAERPKGSFSTLEIQRTEQGDSAMYLCASIGGHSYNEQFFGPGTRLTVL.

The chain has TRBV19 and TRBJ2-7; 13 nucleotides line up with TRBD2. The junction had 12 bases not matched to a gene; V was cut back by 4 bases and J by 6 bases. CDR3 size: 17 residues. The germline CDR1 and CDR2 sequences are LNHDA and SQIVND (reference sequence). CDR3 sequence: CASSTLQLAGGPGEQYF. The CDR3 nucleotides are TGTGCCAGTAGTACCCTACAACTAGCGGGGGGGCCGGGCGAGCAGTACTTC.

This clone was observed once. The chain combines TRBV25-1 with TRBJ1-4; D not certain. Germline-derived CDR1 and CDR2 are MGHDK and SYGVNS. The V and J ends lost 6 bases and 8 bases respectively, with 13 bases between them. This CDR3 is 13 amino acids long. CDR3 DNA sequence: TGTGCCAGCAGACCCGGGGAGGGCGAAAAACTGTTTTTT. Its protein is CASRPGEGEKLFF.

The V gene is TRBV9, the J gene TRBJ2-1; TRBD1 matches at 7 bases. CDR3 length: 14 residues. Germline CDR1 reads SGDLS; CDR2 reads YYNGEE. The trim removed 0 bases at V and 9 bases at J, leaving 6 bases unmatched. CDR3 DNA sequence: TGTGCCAGCAGCGTAGAGGTCAGGGGGATTGAGCAGTTCTTC. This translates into CASSVEVRGIEQFF. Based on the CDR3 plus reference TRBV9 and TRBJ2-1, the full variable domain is DSGVTQTPKHLITATGQRVTLRCSPRSGDLSVYWYQQSLDQGLQFLIQYYNGEERAKGNILERFSAQQFPDLHSELNLSSLELGDSALYFCASSVEVRGIEQFFGPGTRLTVL.

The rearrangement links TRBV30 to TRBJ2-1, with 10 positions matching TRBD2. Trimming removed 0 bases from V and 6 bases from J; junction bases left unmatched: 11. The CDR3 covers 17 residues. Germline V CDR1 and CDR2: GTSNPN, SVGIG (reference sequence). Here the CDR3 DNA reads TGTGCCTGGAGTGTCGGTCGAACCGGGACTAGCGTCAATGAGCAGTTCTTC. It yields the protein CAWSVGRTGTSVNEQFF.

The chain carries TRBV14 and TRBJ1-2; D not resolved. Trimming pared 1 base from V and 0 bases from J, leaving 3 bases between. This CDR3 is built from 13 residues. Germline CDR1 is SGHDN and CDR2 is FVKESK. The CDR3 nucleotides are TGTGCCAGCAGCCAAGGGACTAACTATGGCTACACCTTC. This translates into CASSQGTNYGYTF.

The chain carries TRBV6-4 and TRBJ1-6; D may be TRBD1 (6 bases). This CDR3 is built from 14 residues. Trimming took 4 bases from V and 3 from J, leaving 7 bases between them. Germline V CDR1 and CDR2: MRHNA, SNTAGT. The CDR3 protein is CASSVGGYNSPLHF. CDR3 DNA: TGTGCCAGCAGTGTAGGGGGCTATAATTCACCCCTCCACTTT.

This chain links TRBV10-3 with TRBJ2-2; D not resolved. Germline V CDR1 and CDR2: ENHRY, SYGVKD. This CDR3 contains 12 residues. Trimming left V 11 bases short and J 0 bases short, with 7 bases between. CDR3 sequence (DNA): TGTGCCTACTCGGCGAACACCGGGGAGCTGTTTTTT. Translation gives CAYSANTGELFF.

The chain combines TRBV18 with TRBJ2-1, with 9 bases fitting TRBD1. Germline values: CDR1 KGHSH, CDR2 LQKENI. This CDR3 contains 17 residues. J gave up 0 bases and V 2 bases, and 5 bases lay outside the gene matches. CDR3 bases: TGTGCCAGCTCACCAAGACAGGGGGATTACTCCTACAATGAGCAGTTCTTC. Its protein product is CASSPRQGDYSYNEQFF.

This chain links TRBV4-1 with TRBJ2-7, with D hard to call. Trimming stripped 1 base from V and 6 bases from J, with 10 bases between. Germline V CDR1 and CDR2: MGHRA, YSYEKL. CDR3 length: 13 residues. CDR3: CASSQGGPTEQYF. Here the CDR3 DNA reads TGCGCCAGCAGCCAAGGGGGTCCGACCGAGCAGTACTTC.